The rows below give T cell receptor beta chains drawn from one sample of a study of blood T cell repertoires in COVID-19. Only in-frame clones appear in the TCRdb table, and some are missing; sequencing was by immunoSEQ multiplex PCR. The sample records some 96,000 clones, approximately 80% being singletons. Sequenced: peripheral blood. These receptors came from a man aged 45-65 years with active or convalescent COVID-19. Each CDR3 is given with its conserved first and last residue. A D gene is named only where the DNA matches it firmly. The listing skips clone size in some rows; elsewhere it reads once, few, many or a size class.

TRBJ2-7 | - | TRBV12-3/TRBV12-4 | TRBD1 | TGTGCCAGCAGCTATGACAGGGCAGAACAGTACTTC | CASSYDRAEQYF
TRBJ2-7 | - | TRBV11-2 | - | TGTGCCAGCGGCCTTCTGGGGCCCTCCTACGAGCAGTACTTC | CASGLLGPSYEQYF
TRBJ2-4 | - | TRBV9 | TRBD1 | TGTGCCAGCAGCGTAGCCCAACAGGGGGCCCAAAACATTCAGTACTTC | CASSVAQQGAQNIQYF
TRBJ2-7 | - | TRBV12-3/TRBV12-4 | - | TGTGCCAGCAGTCTTGACTTAATCTACGAGCAGTACTTC | CASSLDLIYEQYF
TRBJ2-7 | - | TRBV27 | - | TGTGCCAGCAGTCTTAGCAGGGGTAGGGGCGAGCAGTACTTC | CASSLSRGRGEQYF
TRBJ2-7 | - | TRBV2 | TRBD1 | TGTGCCAGCACCGGGACAGGGACCACCGAGCAGTACTTC | CASTGTGTTEQYF
TRBJ2-3 | - | TRBV15 | - | TGTGCCACCAGCAGTGCTATTCGGAGGGAGATTAGGGATACGCAGTATTTT | CATSSAIRREIRDTQYF
TRBJ1-2 | - | TRBV5-6 | - | TGTGCCAGCAGCTTGCGGGGCAGGGAGGACTATGGCTACACCTTC | CASSLRGREDYGYTF
TRBJ2-7 | - | TRBV28 | - | TGTGCCAGCAACCCGGCGGGGGCGGGGTCCTACGAGCAGTACTTC | CASNPAGAGSYEQYF
TRBJ2-6 | - | TRBV18 | TRBD1 | TGTGCCAGCTCACCTCCGGGACAGGGGGCCAACGTCCTGACTTTC | CASSPPGQGANVLTF
TRBJ2-3 | once | TRBV24-1 | TRBD2 | TGTGCCACCAGTGATTTTAGGGGAGCGGGAGCAGATACGCAGTATTTT | CATSDFRGAGADTQYF
TRBJ1-5 | - | TRBV30 | TRBD1 | TGTGCCTGGAGTTCCGGGACAGGGCTTCGACAGCCCCAGCATTTT | CAWSSGTGLRQPQHF
TRBJ2-5 | - | TRBV7-2 | - | TGTGCCAGCAGCTTATGGGCAGCCCAAGAGACCCAGTACTTC | CASSLWAAQETQYF
TRBJ1-3 | - | TRBV6-1 | TRBD1 | TGTGCCAGCAGTGACAGGGGGCGCGCTGGAAACACCATATATTTT | CASSDRGRAGNTIYF
TRBJ1-2 | - | TRBV4-1 | - | TGCGCCAGCAGCCAAGGAATGGAGGTTTTTGGCTACACCTTC | CASSQGMEVFGYTF
TRBJ1-2 | - | TRBV9 | - | TGTGCCAGCAGCGAAAATCGGGGTCACTATGGCTACACCTTC | CASSENRGHYGYTF
TRBJ2-7 | - | TRBV24-1 | - | TGTGCCACCAGTGATTCGAAAACCGACAAGTCCTACGAGCAGTACTTC | CATSDSKTDKSYEQYF
TRBJ1-5 | once | TRBV30 | - | TGTGCCTGGAGTGCCCGGATCAGGTCGAGCAATCAGCCCCAGCATTTT | CAWSARIRSSNQPQHF
TRBJ1-1 | - | TRBV24-1 | - | TGTGCCACCAGTGATTTTAGGAAGCCAGACACCCCGAACACTGAAGCTTTCTTT | CATSDFRKPDTPNTEAFF
TRBJ2-1 | - | TRBV9 | TRBD2 | TGTGCCAGCAGCGTAGATCTAGCGGGAGGGGGCAATGAGCAGTTCTTC | CASSVDLAGGGNEQFF
TRBJ2-1 | - | TRBV7-3 | TRBD2 | TGTGCCAGCAGCCTGCAAAGCGCGGGAGGGTCTTCGGCCAATGAGCAGTTCTTC | CASSLQSAGGSSANEQFF
TRBJ2-1 | - | TRBV2 | - | TGTGCCAGCAGTGAAGCAGGGGTTTACAGAAATGAGCAGTTCTTC | CASSEAGVYRNEQFF
TRBJ2-3 | - | TRBV19 | - | TGTGCCAGTAGTATTAGTCCGGGAGTGGCAGATACGCAGTATTTT | CASSISPGVADTQYF
TRBJ2-1 | - | TRBV14 | - | TGTGCCAGCAGCCAAGTGGACAAACGAAATGAGCAGTTCTTC | CASSQVDKRNEQFF
TRBJ2-7 | - | TRBV4-1 | - | TGCGCCAGCAGCCGTCACCTCGGGGACTTCTCCTACGAGCAGTACTTC | CASSRHLGDFSYEQYF
TRBJ1-6 | once | TRBV30 | - | TGTGCCTGGAGTGGCAGTCCGAATTCACCCCTCCACTTT | CAWSGSPNSPLHF
TRBJ2-5 | once | TRBV24-1 | - | TGTGCCACCAGTGTGCAGGGGGAGGTTGAGACCCAGTACTTC | CATSVQGEVETQYF
TRBJ2-1 | few | TRBV5-4 | TRBD2 | TGTGCCAGCAGCCCCGGGACTAGTGGCGCCTACAATGAGCAGTTCTTC | CASSPGTSGAYNEQFF
TRBJ2-1 | few | TRBV19 | TRBD2 | TGTGCCACCAACAGCGGGAGAGGGAACAATGAGCAGTTCTTC | CATNSGRGNNEQFF
TRBJ1-5 | - | TRBV10-3 | - | TGTGCCATCAGAGGACAGATCAATCAGCCCCAGCATTTT | CAIRGQINQPQHF
TRBJ2-3 | - | TRBV24-1 | TRBD2 | TGTGCCACCAGTGACCCGGGACTAGCGGGAGTGGATACGCAGTATTTT | CATSDPGLAGVDTQYF
TRBJ2-3 | - | TRBV11-2 | TRBD2 | TGTGCCAGCAGGCGATTAGCGGGAGGGCCACATACGCAGTATTTT | CASRRLAGGPHTQYF
TRBJ2-7 | few | TRBV2 | - | TGTGCCAGCGGTGAGATAGGGGTCGGATACGAGCAGTACTTC | CASGEIGVGYEQYF
TRBJ2-7 | - | TRBV7-9 | TRBD1 | TGTGCCAGCAGCTTATTCGCGGGACAGGGAGACGAGCAGTACTTC | CASSLFAGQGDEQYF
TRBJ1-4 | - | TRBV13 | TRBD1 | TGTGCCAGCAGCCGACCGGGACAGGAGGATGAAAAACTGTTTTTT | CASSRPGQEDEKLFF
TRBJ2-7 | - | TRBV27 | - | TGTGCCAGCAGTGCCTCCAAACAGGCTTCCCGCGAGCAGTACTTC | CASSASKQASREQYF
TRBJ2-1 | - | TRBV29-1 | TRBD2 | TGCAGCGGGCGGGGACTAGGGGACAATGAGCAGTTCTTC | CSGRGLGDNEQFF
TRBJ1-2 | - | TRBV6-5 | - | TGTGCCAGCAGTTACGGGCCGGGGGGCCATGGCTACACCTTC | CASSYGPGGHGYTF
TRBJ2-1 | - | TRBV18 | TRBD1 | TGTGCCAGCTCACCACGTATTTTACCAGGGGGCGTCTGGGATGAGCAGTTCTTC | CASSPRILPGGVWDEQFF
TRBJ2-7 | - | TRBV28 | TRBD2 | TGTGCCAGCAGTCTCACCGGGACTAGCGGGTGGCGGAGCTCCTACGAGCAGTACTTC | CASSLTGTSGWRSSYEQYF
TRBJ2-3 | - | TRBV30 | - | TGTGCCTGGACGGACAATACAGATACGCAGTATTTT | CAWTDNTDTQYF